This T cell receptor beta chain came from a study of identical twins (dated by TCRdb to the mid-2010s). Regarding the complete study: To test whether fetal clonotypes persist, this study deep-sequenced TCR alpha and beta repertoires from monozygotic twins, from unrelated adults of various ages, and from cord blood. Replicate twin experiments were performed at different times using different library preparation protocols to rule out contamination.

Broader findings and caveats from the paper: In monozygotic twins, recombination models systematically underestimated out-of-frame TCR alpha sharing, but the models matched the sharing seen between unrelated individuals. Compared with coincidental sharing between unrelated individuals, an excess of low generation-probability sequences was observed among out-of-frame TCR alpha sequences shared between twins. Because the same donors could not be followed over many years, conclusions were based on cross-sectional statistical analysis. Zero-insertion analyses could be partly confounded by invariant T cells such as MAIT and iNKT, although diverse VJ usage argued against such confounding for most clonotypes. Fewer insertions were carried by abundant cord blood beta clonotypes, a similar but weaker trend appeared in young adult naive repertoires, and no such trend appeared in memory repertoires. Excess twin sharing in beta out-of-frame sequences was weaker because fewer shared sequences lowered the signal-to-noise ratio.

Receptor amplification or capture employed 5' RACE. Sequencing instrument: Illumina HiSeq 2000. Template switching introduced a universal primer binding site; the final cDNA contained a unique molecular identifier, enabling accurate counting of TCR cDNA molecules. First-strand cDNA for TCR alpha and beta chains was synthesized from specific primers in the conserved constant-segment region. To control for contamination, each cDNA library was double barcoded with a SMART-Mk sample barcode plus Illumina barcodes. TruSeq adapter sequences, together with Illumina sample barcodes, were added in two successive PCR steps. The Illumina HiSeq platform was used with custom primers to sequence TCR alpha and beta cDNA libraries. As for how the authors treated the data: Raw reads were processed with MiGEC to extract unique molecular identifiers, and MiXCR was used to determine CDR3 positions. Recombination models were inferred per individual with the repgenHMM and IGoR tools using an EM algorithm. The tcR package in R was used for shared clonotype analysis, with sharing normalized by the product of cloneset sizes. Out-of-frame nonproductive sequences were analyzed to study raw recombination free of thymic and clonal selection effects. In-frame beta chains were kept once TCRdb had trimmed the public reads at Q25 with fastp and called clones with MiXCR. Rows with a matching CDR3 protein are joined into one entry that keeps the most common DNA and genes. For this entry, the V and J calls and clone size follow TCRdb and not the study's own pipeline. For this sample the table gives hundreds of thousands of distinct CDR3 sequences, of which more than 6.5% were detected only once. Of the sample, 0.98% is held by the ten largest clones.

According to the germline V gene, CDR1 reads SQVTM and CDR2 reads ANQGSEA. The CDR3 starts with the cysteine, ends with the phenylalanine, and has 15 residues. Solely the CDR3 DNA is kept, with 45 bases framed from the first base. V is reduced by 3 bases and J by 4 bases, leaving a spacing of 16 bases between them. All donors were healthy Caucasians. The twin cohort consisted of three pairs of female monozygotic twins, all aged about 18 to 30 years. RNA for TCR libraries was isolated from peripheral blood mononuclear cells. There are many counts of this clonotype. Its antigen has not been determined. Per-base quality was not reported, and no clone a single base away is much larger than it. These data were also reused for a study on yellow fever vaccine responses in identical twins. In that second paper, the authors write: According to the authors, the vaccine-induced T cell response in identical twins seemed to be partly convergent and partly specific to each individual. In the study, vaccine-responding T cell clones were precisely tracked in identical twins.

The sequenced material came from PBMCs. This TCR came from a woman between 18 and 30 years old in good health. The chain is made from TRBV29-1 and TRBJ2-1, with the D gene uncertain. The CDR3 loop reads CSVEGLGMRYNEQFF. The sequenced DNA is TGCAGCGTTGAGGGTTTGGGGATGAGGTACAATGAGCAGTTCTTC.